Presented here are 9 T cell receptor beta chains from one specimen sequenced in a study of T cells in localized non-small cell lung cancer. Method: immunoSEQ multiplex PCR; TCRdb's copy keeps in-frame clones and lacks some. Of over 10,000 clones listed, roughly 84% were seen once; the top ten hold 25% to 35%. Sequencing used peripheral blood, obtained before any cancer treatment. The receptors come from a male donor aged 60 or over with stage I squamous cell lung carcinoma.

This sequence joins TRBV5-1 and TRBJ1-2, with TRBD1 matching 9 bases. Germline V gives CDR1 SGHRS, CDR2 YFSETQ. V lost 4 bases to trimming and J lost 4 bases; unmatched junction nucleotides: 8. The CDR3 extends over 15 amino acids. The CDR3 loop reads CASSPRTGERYGYTF. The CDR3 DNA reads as TGCGCCAGCAGCCCTCGGACAGGGGAACGCTATGGCTACACCTTC.

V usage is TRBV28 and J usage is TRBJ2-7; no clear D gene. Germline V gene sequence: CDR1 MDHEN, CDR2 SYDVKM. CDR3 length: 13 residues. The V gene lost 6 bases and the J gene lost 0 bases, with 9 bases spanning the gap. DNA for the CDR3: TGTGCCAGCAGCCCCGGCCCCTCCTACGAGCAGTACTTC. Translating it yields CASSPGPSYEQYF. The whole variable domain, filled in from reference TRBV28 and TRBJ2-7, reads DVKVTQSSRYLVKRTGEKVFLECVQDMDHENMFWYRQDPGLGLRLIYFSYDVKMKEKGDIPEGYSVSREKKERFSLILESASTNQTSMYLCASSPGPSYEQYFGPGTRLTVT.

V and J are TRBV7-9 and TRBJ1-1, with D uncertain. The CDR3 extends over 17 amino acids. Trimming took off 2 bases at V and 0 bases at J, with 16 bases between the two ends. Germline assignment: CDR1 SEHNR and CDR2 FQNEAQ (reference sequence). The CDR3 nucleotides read TGTGCCAGCAGCTTATATCTGGGAGGAGGAGTGAACACTGAAGCTTTCTTT. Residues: CASSLYLGGGVNTEAFF.

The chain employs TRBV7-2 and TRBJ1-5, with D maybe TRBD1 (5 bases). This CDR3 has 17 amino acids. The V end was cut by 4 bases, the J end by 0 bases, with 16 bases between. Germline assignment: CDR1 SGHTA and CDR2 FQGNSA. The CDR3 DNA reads TGTGCCAGCAGCTCTACGTGGTTCGGGGGTAGCAATCAGCCCCAGCATTTT. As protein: CASSSTWFGGSNQPQHF.

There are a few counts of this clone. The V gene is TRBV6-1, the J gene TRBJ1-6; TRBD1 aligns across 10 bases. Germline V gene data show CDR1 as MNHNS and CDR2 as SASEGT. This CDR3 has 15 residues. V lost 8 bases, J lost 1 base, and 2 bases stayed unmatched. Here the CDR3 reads CASEGQGSYNSPLHF. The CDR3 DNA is TGTGCCAGCGAGGGACAGGGGTCCTATAATTCACCCCTCCACTTT.

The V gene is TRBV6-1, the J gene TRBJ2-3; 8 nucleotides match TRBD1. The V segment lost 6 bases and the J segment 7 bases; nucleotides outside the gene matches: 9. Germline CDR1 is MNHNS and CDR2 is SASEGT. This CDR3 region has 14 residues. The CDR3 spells CASSVDRDGNTQYF. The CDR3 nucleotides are TGTGCCAGCAGCGTGGACAGGGATGGAAATACGCAGTATTTT.

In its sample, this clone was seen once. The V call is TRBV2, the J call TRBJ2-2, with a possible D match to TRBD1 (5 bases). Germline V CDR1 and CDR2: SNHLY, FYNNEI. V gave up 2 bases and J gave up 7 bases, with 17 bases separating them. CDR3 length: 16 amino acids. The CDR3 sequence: CASSESPLGAGGELFF. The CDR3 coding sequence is TGTGCCAGCAGTGAAAGCCCTCTAGGGGCTGGCGGGGAGCTGTTTTTT.

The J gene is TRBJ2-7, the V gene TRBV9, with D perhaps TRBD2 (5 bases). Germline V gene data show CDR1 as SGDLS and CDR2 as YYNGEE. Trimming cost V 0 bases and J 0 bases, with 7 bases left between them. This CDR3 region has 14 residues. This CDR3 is CASSVGRNSYEQYF. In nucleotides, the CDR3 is TGTGCCAGCAGCGTAGGGAGGAACTCCTACGAGCAGTACTTC.

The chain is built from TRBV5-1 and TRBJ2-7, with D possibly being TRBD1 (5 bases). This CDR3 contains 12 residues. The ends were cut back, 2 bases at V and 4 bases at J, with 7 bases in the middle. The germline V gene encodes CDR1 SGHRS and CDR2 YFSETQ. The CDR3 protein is CASSLRQYEQYF. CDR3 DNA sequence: TGCGCCAGCAGCTTACGACAGTACGAGCAGTACTTC.